Each of the 7 T cell receptor beta chains below was sequenced from the same sample in a study of blood T cell repertoires in COVID-19. The assay was immunoSEQ multiplex PCR, and TCRdb's table has in-frame clones only and misses some. The data contain about 500,000 clones, about 85% of them singletons. Sequenced material: PBMCs or T cells enriched from blood (not recorded which). These receptors were obtained from a woman younger than 30 who had recovered from COVID-19.

The chain combines TRBV11-2 with TRBJ1-6; no reliable D call. The CDR3 covers 13 residues. V shed 2 bases and J shed 6 bases, with 5 bases lying between them. The germline V gene encodes CDR1 SGHAT and CDR2 FQNNGV. The DNA of the CDR3 is TGTGCCAGCAGCTTATTCGGTAATTCACCCCTCCACTTT. Protein product: CASSLFGNSPLHF.

The chain employs TRBV12-3 or TRBV12-4 and TRBJ2-7; 8 bases map to TRBD1. The CDR3 runs to 13 residues. V gave up 1 base and J gave up 10 bases; unmatched junction bases: 6. CDR3 coding DNA: TGTGCCAGCAGTTTAGGCAGGGGGCCCCATCAGTACTTC. Translation gives CASSLGRGPHQYF.

This chain joins TRBV29-1 and TRBJ2-3; TRBD2 matches at 11 bases. The ends lost 1 base at V and 2 bases at J; junction bases unmatched: 11. The CDR3 sequence is 18 residues long. Looked up from germline, CDR1 is SQVTM and CDR2 is ANQGSEA. CDR3 sequence: CSVEVVAGGLFNTDTQYF. Written as DNA, the CDR3 is TGCAGCGTTGAAGTGGTAGCGGGGGGGCTTTTTAACACAGATACGCAGTATTTT.

V usage is TRBV2 and J usage is TRBJ1-2; TRBD1 agrees at 7 bases. CDR3 size: 14 residues. V lost 4 bases to trimming and J lost 7 bases; unmatched junction nucleotides: 9. Germline CDR1 SNHLY, CDR2 FYNNEI. In nucleotides, the CDR3 is TGTGCCAGCAGTGGTGAATGGGGGGACAGTGGCTACACCTTC. Its protein is CASSGEWGDSGYTF.

This clone showed up just a few times. J is TRBJ1-2 and V is TRBV6-7, with TRBD1 matching 8 bases. TRBV6-7 qualifies as an ORF whose function is uncertain. Unmatched junction bases numbered 15, after V lost 4 bases and J lost 5 bases. The CDR3 totals 17 residues. The CDR3 region has the DNA TGTGCCAGCAGTTTCGACCTACAGGGGGGAATAAGATATGGCTACACCTTC. Translating it yields CASSFDLQGGIRYGYTF.

The rearrangement joins TRBV30 to TRBJ1-2; TRBD1 might be the D (5 bases). The CDR3 totals 12 residues. The V gene lost 1 base and the J gene lost 5 bases, with 8 bases spanning the gap. The germline V gene encodes CDR1 GTSNPN and CDR2 SVGIG (reference sequence). CDR3 residues: CAWSESGYGYTF. Written as DNA, the CDR3 is TGTGCCTGGAGTGAGTCAGGGTATGGCTACACCTTC. The full variable domain, rest sourced from reference TRBV30 and TRBJ1-2, is SQTIHQWPATLVQPVGSPLSLECTVEGTSNPNLYWYRQAAGRGLQLLFYSVGIGQISSEVPQNLSASRPQDRQFILSSKKLLLSDSGFYLCAWSESGYGYTFGSGTRLTVV.

Notes on this clone: Other nucleotide sequences from this sample produce the same CDR3. The genes are TRBV28 and TRBJ1-1; D is unclear. V shed 1 base and J shed 4 bases, with 4 bases lying between them. There are 12 residues in the CDR3. Per the germline V gene, CDR1 is MDHEN and CDR2 is SYDVKM. The CDR3 here is CASSLYGTEAFF. Here the CDR3 DNA reads TGTGCCAGCAGTTTATACGGCACTGAAGCTTTCTTT.